The clone carrying this T cell receptor beta chain was recorded many times. Its cognate antigen is unknown. Synthesis of TCR cDNA relied on 5'RACE template switching, which attached a universal primer site and UMIs. TCRdb analysed the 5' RACE reads with MiXCR anew, one entry per CDR3 protein. The sample holds 450,000 to 650,000 distinct CDR3 sequences; roughly 12% are singletons and the top ten take around 15%. This CDR3 region has 14 residues. The V end lost 4 bases, the J end lost 1 base, and 11 bases lay between the germline ends. These data are taken from a study of T cells after yellow fever vaccination. Study findings and constraints: Any FACS-sorted repertoire could hold abundant clonotypes that contaminate it from the bulk population.

The sample was PBMCs, taken on the day of the yellow fever booster vaccination. V and J are TRBV12-3 or TRBV12-4 and TRBJ2-7; D unresolved. The sequence was collected from a man aged 25 to 40 who received the YFV17D yellow fever vaccine. CDR3 nucleotide sequence: TGTGCCAGCAGTTCTGACGGTGGGTCCTACGAGCAGTACTTC. It yields the protein CASSSDGGSYEQYF.